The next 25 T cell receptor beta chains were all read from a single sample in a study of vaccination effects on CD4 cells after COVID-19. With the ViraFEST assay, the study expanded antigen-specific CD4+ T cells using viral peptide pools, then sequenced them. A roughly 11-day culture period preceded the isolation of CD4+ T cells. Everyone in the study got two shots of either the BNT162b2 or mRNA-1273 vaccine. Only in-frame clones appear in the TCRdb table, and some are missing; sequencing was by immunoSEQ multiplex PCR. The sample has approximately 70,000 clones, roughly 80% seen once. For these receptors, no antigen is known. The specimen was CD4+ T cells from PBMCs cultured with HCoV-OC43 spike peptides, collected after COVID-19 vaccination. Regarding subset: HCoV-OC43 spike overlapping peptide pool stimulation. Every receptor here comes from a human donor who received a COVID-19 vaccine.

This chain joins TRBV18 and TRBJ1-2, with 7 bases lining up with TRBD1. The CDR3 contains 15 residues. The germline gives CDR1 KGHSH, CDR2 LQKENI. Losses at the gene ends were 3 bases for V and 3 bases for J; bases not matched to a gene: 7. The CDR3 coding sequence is TGTGCCAGCTCACCGGTTTTTACAGGGGACTATGGCTACACCTTC. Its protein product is CASSPVFTGDYGYTF.

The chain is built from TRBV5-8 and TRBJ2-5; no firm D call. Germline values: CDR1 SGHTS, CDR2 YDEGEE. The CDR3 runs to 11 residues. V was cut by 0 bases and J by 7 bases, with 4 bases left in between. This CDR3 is CASSLAATQYF. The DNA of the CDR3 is TGTGCCAGCAGCTTGGCGGCGACCCAGTACTTC.

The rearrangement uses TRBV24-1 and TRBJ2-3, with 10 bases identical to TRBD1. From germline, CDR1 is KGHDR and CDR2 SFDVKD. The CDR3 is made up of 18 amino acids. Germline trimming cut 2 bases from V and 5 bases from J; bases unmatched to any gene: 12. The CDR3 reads CATSDSSPGQGNVDTQYF. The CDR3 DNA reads TGTGCCACCAGTGATTCCAGTCCGGGACAGGGGAATGTAGATACGCAGTATTTT.

The CDR3 nucleotides are TGTGCCAGCAGTTACCGGTCACAAAACTCCTACAATGAGCAGTTCTTC. Amino acids: CASSYRSQNSYNEQFF. V gene TRBV6-5 combines with J gene TRBJ2-1, with no clear D. Germline V gene data show CDR1 as MNHEY and CDR2 as SVGAGI. Trimming removed 2 bases at V and 0 bases at J, with 11 bases between. This CDR3 is 16 amino acids long.

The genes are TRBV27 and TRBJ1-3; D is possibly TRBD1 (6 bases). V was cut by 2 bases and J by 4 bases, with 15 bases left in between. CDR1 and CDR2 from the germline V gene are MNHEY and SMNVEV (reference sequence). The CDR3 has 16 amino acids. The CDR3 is CASSLNARGPGNTIYF. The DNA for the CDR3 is TGTGCCAGCAGTTTAAACGCCAGGGGTCCCGGAAACACCATATATTTT.

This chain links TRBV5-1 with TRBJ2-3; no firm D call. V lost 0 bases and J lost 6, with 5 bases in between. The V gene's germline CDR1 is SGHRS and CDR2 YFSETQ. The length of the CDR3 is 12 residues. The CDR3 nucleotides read TGCGCCAGCAGCTTGGATCTGGATACGCAGTATTTT. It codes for CASSLDLDTQYF.

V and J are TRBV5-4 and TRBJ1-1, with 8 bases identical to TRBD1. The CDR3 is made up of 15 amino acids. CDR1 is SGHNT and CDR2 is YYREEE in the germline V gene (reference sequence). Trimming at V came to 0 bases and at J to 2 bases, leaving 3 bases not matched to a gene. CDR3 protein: CASSLDPGGNTEAFF. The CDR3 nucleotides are TGTGCCAGCAGCTTGGATCCAGGGGGCAACACTGAAGCTTTCTTT.

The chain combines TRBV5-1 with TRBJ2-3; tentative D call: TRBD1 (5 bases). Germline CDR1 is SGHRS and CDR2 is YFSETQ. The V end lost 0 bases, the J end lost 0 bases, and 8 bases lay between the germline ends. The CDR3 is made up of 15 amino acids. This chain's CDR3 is CASSLGPGSTDTQYF. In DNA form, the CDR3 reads TGCGCCAGCAGCTTGGGTCCAGGGAGCACAGATACGCAGTATTTT. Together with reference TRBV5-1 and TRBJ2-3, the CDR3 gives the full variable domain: KAGVTQTPRYLIKTRGQQVTLSCSPISGHRSVSWYQQTPGQGLQFLFEYFSETQRNKGNFPGRFSGRQFSNSRSEMNVSTLELGDSALYLCASSLGPGSTDTQYFGPGTRLTVL.

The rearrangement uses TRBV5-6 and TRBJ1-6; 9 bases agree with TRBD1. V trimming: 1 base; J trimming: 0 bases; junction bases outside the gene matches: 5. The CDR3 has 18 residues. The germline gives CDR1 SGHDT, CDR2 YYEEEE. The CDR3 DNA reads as TGTGCCAGCAGCTTGAGAACAGGGGGCCTCTCCTATAATTCACCCCTCCACTTT. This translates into CASSLRTGGLSYNSPLHF.

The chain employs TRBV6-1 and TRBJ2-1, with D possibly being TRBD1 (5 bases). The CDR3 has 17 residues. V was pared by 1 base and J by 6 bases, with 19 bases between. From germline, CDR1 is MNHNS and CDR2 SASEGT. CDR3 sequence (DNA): TGTGCCAGCAGTGAAGTTTCAGGGTGGGGAATTGTCAATGAGCAGTTCTTC. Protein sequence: CASSEVSGWGIVNEQFF.

CDR3 in amino acids: CASKDAVYNEQFF. The CDR3 region has the DNA TGTGCCAGCAAGGACGCAGTCTACAATGAGCAGTTCTTC. This chain connects TRBV2 to TRBJ2-1, with no clear D. This CDR3 region has 13 residues. V lost 7 bases, J lost 3 bases, and 10 bases lay in between. Germline assignment: CDR1 SNHLY and CDR2 FYNNEI.

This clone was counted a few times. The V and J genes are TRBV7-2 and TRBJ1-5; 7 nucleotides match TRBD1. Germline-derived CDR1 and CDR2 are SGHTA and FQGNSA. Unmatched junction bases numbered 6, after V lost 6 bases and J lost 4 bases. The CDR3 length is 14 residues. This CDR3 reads CASSPDRVNQPQHF. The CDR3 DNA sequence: TGTGCCAGCAGTCCAGACAGGGTGAATCAGCCCCAGCATTTT.

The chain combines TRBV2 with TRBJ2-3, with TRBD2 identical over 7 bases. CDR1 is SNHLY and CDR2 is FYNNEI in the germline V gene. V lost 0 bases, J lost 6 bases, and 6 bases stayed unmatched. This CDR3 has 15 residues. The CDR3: CASSEALLGGDTQYF. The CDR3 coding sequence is TGTGCCAGCAGTGAAGCGCTTCTGGGGGGGGATACGCAGTATTTT.

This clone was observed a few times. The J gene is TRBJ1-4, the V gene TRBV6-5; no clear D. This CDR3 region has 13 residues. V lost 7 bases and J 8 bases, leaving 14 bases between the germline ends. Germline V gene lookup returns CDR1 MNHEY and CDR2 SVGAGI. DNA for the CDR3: TGTGCCAGCATCGGCGGAACGCGGGAAAAACTGTTTTTT. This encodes CASIGGTREKLFF.

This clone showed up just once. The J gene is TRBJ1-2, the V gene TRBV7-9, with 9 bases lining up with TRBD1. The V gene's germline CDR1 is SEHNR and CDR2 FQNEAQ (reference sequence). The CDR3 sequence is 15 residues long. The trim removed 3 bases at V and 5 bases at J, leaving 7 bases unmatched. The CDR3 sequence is CASSLGFGQGYGYTF. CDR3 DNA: TGTGCCAGCAGCTTGGGATTCGGACAGGGGTATGGCTACACCTTC.

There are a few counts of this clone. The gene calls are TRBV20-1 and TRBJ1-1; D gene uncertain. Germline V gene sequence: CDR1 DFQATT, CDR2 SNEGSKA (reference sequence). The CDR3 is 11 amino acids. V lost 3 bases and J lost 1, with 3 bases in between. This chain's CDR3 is CSASPNTEAFF. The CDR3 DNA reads TGCAGTGCTAGCCCGAACACTGAAGCTTTCTTT.

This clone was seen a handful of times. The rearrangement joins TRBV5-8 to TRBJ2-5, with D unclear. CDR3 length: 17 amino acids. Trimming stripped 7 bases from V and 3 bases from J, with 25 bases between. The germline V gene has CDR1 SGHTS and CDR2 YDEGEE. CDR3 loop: CASPISPTRVFKETQYF. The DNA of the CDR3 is TGTGCCAGCCCCATTTCCCCAACCCGGGTTTTTAAAGAGACCCAGTACTTC.

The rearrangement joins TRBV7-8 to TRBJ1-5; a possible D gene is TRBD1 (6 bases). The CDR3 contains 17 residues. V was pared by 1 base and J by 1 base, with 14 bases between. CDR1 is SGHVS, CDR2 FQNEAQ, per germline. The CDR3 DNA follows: TGTGCCAGCAGCTTAGACGGGGGGCTGGGAAGCAATCAGCCCCAGCATTTT. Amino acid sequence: CASSLDGGLGSNQPQHF.

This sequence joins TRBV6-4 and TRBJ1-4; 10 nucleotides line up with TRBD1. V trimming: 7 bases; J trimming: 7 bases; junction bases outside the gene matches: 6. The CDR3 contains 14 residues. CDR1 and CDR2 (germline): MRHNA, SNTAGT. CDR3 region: CASTADRGLEKLFF. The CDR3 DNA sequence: TGTGCCAGCACCGCCGACAGGGGGCTTGAAAAACTGTTTTTT.

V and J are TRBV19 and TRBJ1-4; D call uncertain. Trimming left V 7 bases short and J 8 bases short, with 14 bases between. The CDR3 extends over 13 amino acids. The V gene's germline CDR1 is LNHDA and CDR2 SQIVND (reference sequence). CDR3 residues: CASNPGTGEKLFF. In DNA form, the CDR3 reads TGTGCCAGTAACCCGGGAACGGGAGAAAAACTGTTTTTT.

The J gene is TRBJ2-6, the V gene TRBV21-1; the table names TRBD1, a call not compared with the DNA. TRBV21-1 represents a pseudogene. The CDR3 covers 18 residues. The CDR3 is CASSPRAQGLSGANVLTF. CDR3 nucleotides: TGTGCCAGCAGCCCAAGGGCACAGGGCCTCTCTGGGGCCAACGTCCTGACTTTC.

Here the CDR3 DNA reads TGTGCCAGCAGTTTTTCAAACGGGGAGCAGTACGTC. Encoded protein: CASSFSNGEQYV. The chain links TRBV6-6 to TRBJ2-7; D unclear. There are 12 residues in the CDR3. V gave up 4 bases and J gave up 7 bases, with 11 bases separating them. Germline assignment: CDR1 MNHNY and CDR2 SVGAGI (reference sequence).

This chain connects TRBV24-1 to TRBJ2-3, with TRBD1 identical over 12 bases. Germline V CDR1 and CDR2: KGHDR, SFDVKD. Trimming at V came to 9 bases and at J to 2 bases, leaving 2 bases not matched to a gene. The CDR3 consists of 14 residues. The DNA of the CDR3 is TGTGCCACCTTGGGACAGGGGGCCACAGATACGCAGTATTTT. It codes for CATLGQGATDTQYF.

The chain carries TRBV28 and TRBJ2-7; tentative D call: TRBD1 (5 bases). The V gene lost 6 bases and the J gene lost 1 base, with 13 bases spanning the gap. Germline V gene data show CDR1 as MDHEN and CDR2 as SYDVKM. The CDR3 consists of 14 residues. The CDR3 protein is CASSHRTRSYEQYV. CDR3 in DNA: TGTGCCAGCAGCCACAGGACACGTTCCTACGAGCAGTACGTC.

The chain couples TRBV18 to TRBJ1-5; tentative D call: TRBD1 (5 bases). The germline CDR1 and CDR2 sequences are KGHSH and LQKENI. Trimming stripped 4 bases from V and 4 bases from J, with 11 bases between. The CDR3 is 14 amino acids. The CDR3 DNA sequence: TGTGCCAGCTCACTGCAGGGAGAAAATCAGCCCCAGCATTTT. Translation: CASSLQGENQPQHF.